Detailed here is one TCR beta chain. The sample has other DNA sequences that encode this CDR3 too. This entry belongs to a study of cytomegalovirus exposure and HLA in healthy donors. The CDR3 has 11 amino acids. V lost 0 bases and J lost 10, with 7 bases in between. Germline V gene data show CDR1 as SGDLS and CDR2 as YYNGEE. It was with 60 Vbeta and 13 Jbeta primers that the PCR ran. Repertoires were generated with immunoSEQ multiplex PCR, while TCRdb's copy carries only in-frame clones and drops some. In the table there are approximately 160,000 clones, 80% of which are singletons. No CMV serostatus was recorded for this donor.

Sequencing input: PBMCs. The V and J genes are TRBV9 and TRBJ1-2; D gene ambiguous. The sequence came from a human donor in good health. DNA of the CDR3: TGTGCCAGCAGCGTAGGAGGGTTCTACACCTTC. Translated, it gives CASSVGGFYTF.